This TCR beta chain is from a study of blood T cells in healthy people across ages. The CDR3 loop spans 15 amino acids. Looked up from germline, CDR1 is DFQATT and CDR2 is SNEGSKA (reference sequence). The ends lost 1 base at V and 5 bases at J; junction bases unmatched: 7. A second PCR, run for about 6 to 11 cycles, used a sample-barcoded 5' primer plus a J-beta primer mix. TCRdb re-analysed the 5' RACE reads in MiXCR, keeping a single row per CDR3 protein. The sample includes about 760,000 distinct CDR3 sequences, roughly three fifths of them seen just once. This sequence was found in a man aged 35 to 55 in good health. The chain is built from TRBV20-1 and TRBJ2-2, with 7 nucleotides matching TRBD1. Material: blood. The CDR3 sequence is CSARGLRGKTGELFF. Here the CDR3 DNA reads TGCAGTGCTAGAGGGCTCAGGGGGAAAACCGGGGAGCTGTTTTTT.